The TCR beta chain under discussion was sequenced for a study of beta chain features in type 1 diabetes. Worth noting for this clone: The antigen remains undetermined.

V was shortened by 5 bases and J by 9 bases, with 11 bases between the two germline ends. This CDR3 region has 13 residues. The germline V gene encodes CDR1 LGHNT and CDR2 FRNRAP. The study reverse transcribed the entire isolated RNA, so it sequenced expressed TCRB transcripts. Produced via immunoSEQ multiplex PCR; TCRdb's table is partial and in-frame only. The sample consists of some 270,000 clones, approximately 11% of them appearing once. Findings and limits, study-wide: Moderate but significant shortening of TCRB CDR3s was recorded in all four CD4+ subsets from Type 1 diabetes patients. Lower insertion and higher deletion counts appeared at VDJ junctions in type 1 diabetes patients.

Sequencing used naive CD4+ T cells from blood. This clonotype was sampled from a man aged 30 to 45 with type 1 diabetes. The rearrangement joins TRBV12-5 to TRBJ1-6; no reliable D call. The CDR3 sequence: CASGTTEASPLHF. The CDR3 DNA sequence: TGTGCTAGTGGTACAACGGAGGCTTCACCCCTCCACTTT.